This TCR beta chain originates from a study of OX40 agonist ivuxolimab in advanced cancers. Study-wide context: In this cohort, patients received ivuxolimab, an agonistic anti-OX40 (CD134) antibody.

Sequenced by immunoSEQ multiplex PCR; TCRdb stores in-frame clones only, minus some. Of 70,000 to 95,000 clones in the sample, 70% to 90% were seen once. The germline CDR1 and CDR2 sequences are ENHRY and SYGVKD. J gave up 4 bases and V 6 bases, and 7 bases lay outside the gene matches. The CDR3 has 16 amino acids. This clone was seen just once. The specimen was CD4+ or CD8+ T cells sorted from blood, collected in a trial of the OX40 agonist ivuxolimab. The receptor was derived from an adult with an advanced solid tumor such as melanoma, head and neck, liver or kidney cancer. J is TRBJ1-4 and V is TRBV10-3; 11 nucleotides line up with TRBD1. CDR3 sequence reads: CAIRQGQGAVNEKLFF. Written as DNA, the CDR3 is TGTGCCATCAGGCAAGGACAGGGGGCGGTTAATGAAAAACTGTTTTTT.